The clone carrying this T cell receptor beta chain was picked up a small number of times. No antigen is known for it. This CDR3 has 15 residues. The V end lost 5 bases, the J end lost 1 base, and 13 bases lay between the germline ends. The V gene's germline CDR1 is LGHNA and CDR2 YNFKEQ. This sample stems from a study of blood T cells in healthy people across ages. Whole-study results and caveats: Relative to aged donors, long-lived donors carried more naive CD4+ cells and displayed higher diversity. Those diversity estimates obtained from one million T cells were thought to be underestimates. It was found that TCR beta diversity correlated strongly with the percentage of naive T cells.

With a J-beta primer mix and a sample-barcoded 5' primer, a second PCR ran about 7 to 11 cycles. Every sample returned 2.5 million or more CDR3-containing paired-end reads. Each CDR3 protein gets one entry after TCRdb re-called the 5' RACE reads with MiXCR. The sample has 1 million or so distinct CDR3 sequences, under 45% seen once. Material: blood. The receptor was derived from a woman in her fifties or sixties in good health. The V gene is TRBV4-2, the J gene TRBJ2-3, with D unclear. CDR3 bases: TGTGCCAGCAGCGTAAATCCGAAACGCACAGATACGCAGTATTTT. Amino acids: CASSVNPKRTDTQYF.